What follows describes a single T cell receptor (beta chain). What it binds is unknown. This CDR3 has 15 residues. Germline V gives CDR1 SGHTA, CDR2 FQGNSA. Trimming removed 7 bases from V and 3 bases from J, with 15 bases in between. This specimen comes from a study of regulatory T cells in long-lasting Graves disease. Study-wide background: Patients with persistent Graves' disease had over 5 years of antithyroid drugs and persistent TSH receptor antibodies. Study-level points and caveats: Few sampled subjects may have lowered accuracy. Persistent disease preferred TRBV28, TRBJ1-2 and TRBJ2-5.

Time point noted: persistent/refractory GD, antithyroid drugs over 5 years with positive TRAb. The authors made the TCR library using RNA they extracted from PBMCs. The diagnosis of Graves' disease used American Thyroid Association guidelines. Libraries of TCR beta came from iRepertoire HTBI primers plus Arm-PCR of CDR3 regions. TCRdb used MiXCR to reprocess the multiplex PCR reads, holding one entry per CDR3 protein. The sample contains 350,000 to 450,000 distinct CDR3 sequences, under 25% of which appear only once. The chain couples TRBV7-2 to TRBJ1-4, with no clear D. The clonotype originates from a female donor with Graves disease. Sequenced material: peripheral blood mononuclear cells (PBMCs), taken when the disease was refractory, from a patient treated with antithyroid drugs. CDR3 in DNA: TGTGCCAGCACCCAAAATTTGCTGTCTAATGAAAAACTGTTTTTT. Amino acids: CASTQNLLSNEKLFF.